This paragraph reports one T cell receptor (beta chain). The entry originates in a study of graft-versus-host responses after intestinal transplantation. Overall study context: Recipients underwent multivisceral, liver-intestinal, or isolated intestinal transplants.

Germline V gene sequence: CDR1 SNHLY, CDR2 FYNNEI. The CDR3 has 15 amino acids. The germline V and J ends were trimmed by 2 bases and 7 bases, with 14 bases remaining between them. The researchers put around 200,000 CFSE-labeled responder cells into plates with around 200,000 irradiated, violet-dye-labeled stimulator cells. Regarding the study as a whole: GvH clones surfaced in recipient marrow, some emerging earlier in ileum or blood.

This table comes from immunoSEQ multiplex PCR, and its TCRdb copy is limited to in-frame clones, with some not included. The sample gives fewer than 25,000 clones, roughly half of which show up once; roughly 1% is in the top ten. This chain connects TRBV2 to TRBJ2-2; D might be TRBD1 (5 bases). This receptor was taken from a human patient who received an intestinal transplant. The source was alloreactive CD4+ T cells from a mixed lymphocyte reaction culture, collected before intestinal transplant. The subset was: CFSE-low proliferating T cells sorted from approximately six-day pre-transplant mixed lymphocyte reaction (GvH or HvG direction). In DNA form, the CDR3 reads TGTGCCAGCAGTGAAAGGGTGGGGCGCATCGGGGAGCTGTTTTTT. Its translation is CASSERVGRIGELFF.